Sequencing of this T cell receptor beta chain was carried out in a study of read filtering for tumor transcriptome and immune sequencing. Study at large: By R-ISS, stages I, II and III held around 8, 15 and 7 patients. Overall study findings and caveats: Sorted CD138-negative bone marrow cells were not purified T cells.

Germline loops: CDR1 DFQATT, CDR2 SNEGSKA (reference sequence). The CDR3 has 16 residues. V was shortened by 0 bases and J by 5 bases, with 18 bases between the two germline ends. Ten or more counts support this clonotype. No antigen is known for it. Sampling of bone marrow took place during active disease in every patient. The library was built from 400 ng RNA with molecular barcoded adaptors for alpha/delta and beta/gamma chains. TCRdb redid the calling of the reads with MiXCR, one entry per CDR3 protein. In the table there are 60,000 or so distinct CDR3 sequences, approximately 18% of which are singletons.

Sequencing was performed on a population of CD138-negative cells sorted from bone marrow. The clonotype was recovered from a donor at least 40 years old with multiple myeloma. This chain joins TRBV20-1 and TRBJ2-3, with unresolved D. The CDR3, as DNA: TGCAGTGCTAGAGATATGGTCGGGCAGTCGGGAGATACGCAGTATTTT. Its translation: CSARDMVGQSGDTQYF.